Given below is one TCR beta chain in context. This sample stems from a study of blood T cells in healthy people across ages. V lost 4 bases and J lost 0; bases outside the gene matches: 8. The CDR3 consists of 19 residues. The germline V gene has CDR1 SGHTA and CDR2 FQGNSA. A sample-barcoded 5' primer and a J-beta primer mix were used in a second PCR of roughly 7 to 11 cycles. TCRdb re-called the 5' RACE reads with MiXCR, one entry per CDR3 protein. The table includes 500,000 to 600,000 distinct CDR3 sequences, about 26% detected once. The sample was blood. The TCR originated in a woman in her seventies in good health. The chain has TRBV7-2 and TRBJ2-1, with 14 bases that match TRBD2. The CDR3, as DNA: TGTGCCAGCAGCTCAAACCCGACTAGCGGGGGGGTCTCCTACAATGAGCAGTTCTTC. This gives the protein CASSSNPTSGGVSYNEQFF.